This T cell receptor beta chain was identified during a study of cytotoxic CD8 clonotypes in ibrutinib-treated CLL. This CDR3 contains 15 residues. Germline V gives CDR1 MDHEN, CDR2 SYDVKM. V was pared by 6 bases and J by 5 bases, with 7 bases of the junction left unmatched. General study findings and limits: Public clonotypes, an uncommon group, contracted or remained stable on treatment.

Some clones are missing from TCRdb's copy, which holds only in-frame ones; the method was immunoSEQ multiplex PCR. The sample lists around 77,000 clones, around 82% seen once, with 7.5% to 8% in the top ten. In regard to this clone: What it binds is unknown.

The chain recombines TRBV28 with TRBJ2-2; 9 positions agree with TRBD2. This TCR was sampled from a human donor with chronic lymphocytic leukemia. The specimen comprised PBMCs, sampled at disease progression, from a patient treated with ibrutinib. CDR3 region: CASRARSGGTGELFF. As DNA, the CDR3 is TGTGCCAGCAGAGCCCGTAGCGGGGGTACCGGGGAGCTGTTTTTT.